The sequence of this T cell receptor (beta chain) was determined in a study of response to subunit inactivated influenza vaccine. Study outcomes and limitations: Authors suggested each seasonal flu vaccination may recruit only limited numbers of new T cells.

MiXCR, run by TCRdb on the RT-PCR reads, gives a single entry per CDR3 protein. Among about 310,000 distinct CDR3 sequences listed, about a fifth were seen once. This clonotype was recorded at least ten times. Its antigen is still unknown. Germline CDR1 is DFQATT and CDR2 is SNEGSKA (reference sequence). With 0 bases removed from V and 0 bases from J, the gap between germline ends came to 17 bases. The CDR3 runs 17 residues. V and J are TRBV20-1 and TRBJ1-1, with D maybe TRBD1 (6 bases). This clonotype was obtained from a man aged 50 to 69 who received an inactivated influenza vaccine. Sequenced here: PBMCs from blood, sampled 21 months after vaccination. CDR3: CSARDLAGVTMNTEAFF. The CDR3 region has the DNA TGCAGTGCTAGAGATCTAGCAGGGGTTACCATGAACACTGAAGCTTTCTTT.